These 21 T cell receptor beta chains share one sample of origin, sequenced in a study of OX40 agonist ivuxolimab in advanced cancers. The data were produced by immunoSEQ multiplex PCR, yet TCRdb's version contains in-frame clones alone and is incomplete. The sample holds about 83,000 clones, about 90% seen once. Material: CD4+ or CD8+ T cells sorted from blood, obtained in a trial of the OX40 agonist ivuxolimab. The receptors come from an adult with an advanced solid tumor such as melanoma, head and neck, liver or kidney cancer.

This chain joins TRBV10-3 and TRBJ1-2; the D gene is possibly TRBD1 (5 bases). The CDR3 is 13 residues long. Between the trimmed V and J ends, which lost 6 bases and 8 bases, there was a span of 16 bases. Germline CDR1 ENHRY, CDR2 SYGVKD. CDR3 coding DNA: TGTGCCATCAGCGGAACCGGGGGAGACGGCTACACCTTC. This gives the protein CAISGTGGDGYTF.

V usage is TRBV28 and J usage is TRBJ2-1; the D is unclear. Trimming took off 6 bases at V and 4 bases at J, with 19 bases between the two ends. The CDR3 extends over 16 amino acids. Germline loops: CDR1 MDHEN, CDR2 SYDVKM. DNA of the CDR3: TGTGCCAGCAGCTCCCCAACAGAGCTCAAATACAATGAGCAGTTCTTC. Protein: CASSSPTELKYNEQFF. The full variable domain, with the rest looked up from reference TRBV28 and TRBJ2-1, is DVKVTQSSRYLVKRTGEKVFLECVQDMDHENMFWYRQDPGLGLRLIYFSYDVKMKEKGDIPEGYSVSREKKERFSLILESASTNQTSMYLCASSSPTELKYNEQFFGPGTRLTVL.

The V call is TRBV4-1, the J call TRBJ2-7, with D uncertain. CDR1 and CDR2 from the germline V gene are MGHRA and YSYEKL. Trimming left V 0 bases short and J 4 bases short, with 13 bases between. The CDR3 runs 15 residues. The CDR3 protein is CASSQDNNPAYEQYV. In nucleotides, the CDR3 is TGCGCCAGCAGCCAAGACAACAACCCGGCTTACGAGCAGTACGTC.

This clone was seen a single time. The gene calls are TRBV14 and TRBJ2-1; D is ambiguous. Germline CDR1 is SGHDN and CDR2 is FVKESK. The CDR3 length is 14 residues. Trimming shortened V by 3 bases and J by 4 bases, and 10 bases separated the two germline ends. The CDR3 bases are TGTGCCAGCAGCCACGTGACTGGATACAATGAGCAGTTCTTC. It specifies CASSHVTGYNEQFF.

The chain joins TRBV6-6 to TRBJ2-7; D gene unclear. Germline CDR1 MNHNY, CDR2 SVGAGI (reference sequence). Trimming stripped 8 bases from V and 0 bases from J, with 11 bases between. The CDR3 loop spans 13 amino acids. The CDR3 sequence is CASSLADSYEQYV. Here the CDR3 DNA reads TGTGCCAGCTCCTTAGCTGACTCCTACGAGCAGTACGTC.

V is TRBV4-2 and J is TRBJ2-4; D remains ambiguous. Between the trimmed V and J ends, which lost 0 bases and 0 bases, there was a span of 9 bases. The CDR3 has 16 amino acids. In germline, CDR1 is LGHNA, CDR2 YNFKEQ. The CDR3, as DNA: TGTGCCAGCAGCCAAGATACAGCCCTAGCCAAAAACATTCAGTACTTC. It specifies CASSQDTALAKNIQYF.

The chain's CDR3 is CAGGLEDTQYF. CDR3 nucleotides: TGTGCTGGGGGGCTTGAAGATACGCAGTATTTT. The chain couples TRBV12-5 to TRBJ2-3; D is perhaps TRBD1 or TRBD2 (6 bases each). Germline V gene data show CDR1 as LGHNT and CDR2 as FRNRAP. Trimming took 11 bases from V and 5 from J, leaving 11 bases between them. This CDR3 has 11 residues.

V and J are TRBV7-8 and TRBJ2-1, with a possible D match to TRBD2 (5 bases). Trimming took off 5 bases at V and 8 bases at J, with 16 bases between the two ends. CDR1 and CDR2 from the germline V gene are SGHVS and FQNEAQ. CDR3 length equals 14 residues. This CDR3 reads CASSRENTHYEQFF. The CDR3 bases are TGTGCCAGCAGCCGGGAAAATACCCACTATGAGCAGTTCTTC. The entire variable domain, with the rest obtained from reference TRBV7-8 and TRBJ2-1, is as follows: GAGVSQSPRYKVAKRGQDVALRCDPISGHVSLFWYQQALGQGPEFLTYFQNEAQLDKSGLPSDRFFAERPEGSVSTLKIQRTQQEDSAVYLCASSRENTHYEQFFGPGTRLTVL.

This clone was seen only a few times. This rearrangement joins TRBV9 to TRBJ1-1; maybe TRBD1 (5 bases). The CDR3 spans 11 residues. V was cut by 7 bases and J by 1 base, with 5 bases left in between. In germline, CDR1 is SGDLS, CDR2 YYNGEE. The CDR3 DNA reads TGTGCCAGCGGGGGGAACACTGAAGCTTTCTTT. Its protein product is CASGGNTEAFF.

As regards this clone: Other DNA sequences in this specimen translate into the identical CDR3. The rearrangement joins TRBV7-9 to TRBJ1-1; the D is unclear. V was shortened by 4 bases and J by 2 bases, with 8 bases between the two germline ends. Looked up from germline, CDR1 is SEHNR and CDR2 is FQNEAQ (reference sequence). The CDR3 totals 13 residues. CDR3: CASSSPLNTEAFF. DNA for the CDR3: TGTGCCAGCAGCTCCCCTTTAAACACTGAAGCTTTCTTT.

The chain combines TRBV4-3 with TRBJ2-7; maybe TRBD2 (6 bases). The length of the CDR3 is 15 residues. The V gene lost 4 bases and the J gene lost 3 bases, with 16 bases spanning the gap. Germline CDR1 reads LGHNA; CDR2 reads YSLEER. The CDR3 bases are TGCGCCAGCAGCCCCTTCGGCGGGAATGGCTACGAGCAGTACTTC. It encodes CASSPFGGNGYEQYF.

J is TRBJ2-2 and V is TRBV28, with D perhaps TRBD2 (6 bases). Germline values: CDR1 MDHEN, CDR2 SYDVKM. The V end lost 2 bases, the J end lost 6 bases, and 10 bases lay between the germline ends. The length of the CDR3 is 14 residues. In DNA, the CDR3 is TGTGCCAGCAGTTTAGTGCGGGACGCCGGGGAGCTGTTTTTT. It codes for CASSLVRDAGELFF.

The rearrangement uses TRBV7-3 and TRBJ2-5, with 12 nucleotides matching TRBD2. The CDR3 length is 15 residues. Losses at the gene ends were 5 bases for V and 4 bases for J; bases not matched to a gene: 5. Germline V gene data show CDR1 as SGHTA and CDR2 as FQGTGA. CDR3 bases: TGTGCCAGCAGCATCACGGGACTAGCGGGAGAGACCCAGTACTTC. It encodes CASSITGLAGETQYF.

The chain employs TRBV7-9 and TRBJ1-2; D is undetermined. The germline CDR1 and CDR2 sequences are SEHNR and FQNEAQ (reference sequence). The V and J ends lost 5 bases and 4 bases respectively, with 8 bases between them. The CDR3 is 12 residues long. CDR3 loop: CASSPTGYGYTF. DNA of the CDR3: TGTGCCAGCAGCCCTACTGGCTATGGCTACACCTTC.

The V call is TRBV13, the J call TRBJ2-1; a weak D match, TRBD1 (5 bases). The V end was cut by 5 bases, the J end by 2 bases, with 10 bases between. The CDR3 consists of 14 residues. Germline CDR1 is PRHDT and CDR2 is FYEKMQ (reference sequence). CDR3 sequence reads: CASSPEDTYNEQFF. The CDR3 DNA sequence: TGTGCCAGCAGCCCAGAGGACACCTACAATGAGCAGTTCTTC.

V usage is TRBV11-3 and J usage is TRBJ2-7, with D maybe TRBD1 (5 bases). V gave up 4 bases and J gave up 6 bases, with 22 bases separating them. CDR1 SGHNT and CDR2 YENEEA come from the germline V gene. This CDR3 spans 16 amino acids. CDR3 coding DNA: TGTGCCAGCAGCTCCCTACAGAAGGGGCGAGTGGGCGAGCAGTACGTC. It translates to CASSSLQKGRVGEQYV.

The chain uses TRBV28 and TRBJ1-5, with 7 bases that match TRBD1. J was trimmed by 0 bases and V by 5 bases; bases with no gene match: 13. Per the germline V gene, CDR1 is MDHEN and CDR2 is SYDVKM. The CDR3 consists of 18 residues. The CDR3 is CASSTPGQPVYSNQPQHF. CDR3 in DNA: TGTGCCAGCAGTACCCCGGGACAGCCGGTTTATAGCAATCAGCCCCAGCATTTT.

J is TRBJ1-2 and V is TRBV4-1, with a possible D match to TRBD1 (5 bases). CDR3 length: 15 amino acids. Trimming pared 1 base from V and 0 bases from J, leaving 9 bases between. The germline gives CDR1 MGHRA, CDR2 YSYEKL. CDR3 sequence: CASSQGGAANYGYTF. CDR3 nucleotides: TGCGCCAGCAGCCAAGGCGGGGCAGCTAACTATGGCTACACCTTC.

The chain has TRBV9 and TRBJ2-7; no definite D call. CDR3 length: 16 amino acids. V shed 0 bases and J shed 3 bases, with 16 bases lying between them. Germline CDR1 reads SGDLS; CDR2 reads YYNGEE. For the CDR3, the DNA is TGTGCCAGCAGCGTAGGGCCTGGCAGGAGCGTCTACGAGCAGTACTTC. Translated, it gives CASSVGPGRSVYEQYF.

V gene TRBV4-1 combines with J gene TRBJ1-2; D gene unclear. Germline lookup yields CDR1 MGHRA and CDR2 YSYEKL. The CDR3 runs 13 residues. V gave up 0 bases and J gave up 2 bases, with 4 bases separating them. The CDR3 protein is CASSQDGNYGYTF. The CDR3 coding sequence is TGCGCCAGCAGCCAAGACGGAAACTATGGCTACACCTTC.

The chain carries TRBV19 and TRBJ2-1, with D perhaps matching TRBD2 (5 bases). Trimming cost V 3 bases and J 0 bases, with 9 bases left between them. Per germline, CDR1 LNHDA and CDR2 SQIVND (reference sequence). The CDR3 contains 15 residues. In nucleotides, the CDR3 is TGTGCCAGTAGTATTTTTGGGAGCTCCTACAATGAGCAGTTCTTC. Encoded protein: CASSIFGSSYNEQFF.